Presented here are 17 T cell receptor beta chains from one specimen sequenced in a study of blood T cell repertoires in COVID-19. Measured with immunoSEQ multiplex PCR; TCRdb has only the in-frame clones, and not every one. The profile shows 95,000 to 110,000 clones, 89% of them singletons. The sequencing input was peripheral blood. Receptors originate from a woman in her sixties or seventies with acute or convalescent COVID-19.

The chain couples TRBV12-3 or TRBV12-4 to TRBJ1-5; D ambiguous. V was pared by 4 bases and J by 7 bases, with 8 bases between. This CDR3 spans 12 amino acids. As DNA, the CDR3 is TGTGCCAGCAGTTCTGGGCCACAGCCCCAGCATTTT. Translation: CASSSGPQPQHF.

The rearrangement uses TRBV6-5 and TRBJ2-7; tentative D call: TRBD2 (5 bases). Looked up from germline, CDR1 is MNHEY and CDR2 is SVGAGI. The CDR3 sequence is 16 residues long. Trimming took 0 bases from V and 5 from J, leaving 17 bases between them. CDR3 protein: CASSYSRQRVVHEQYF. DNA for the CDR3: TGTGCCAGCAGTTACTCGAGGCAGAGGGTCGTCCACGAGCAGTACTTC.

The chain carries TRBV30 and TRBJ2-3, with 10 bases aligning to TRBD2. The CDR3 contains 15 residues. V lost 4 bases and J lost 4; bases outside the gene matches: 8. CDR1 is GTSNPN and CDR2 is SVGIG in the germline V gene (reference sequence). The CDR3 sequence is CAWNGGLAGADTQYF. The CDR3 bases are TGTGCCTGGAACGGGGGGCTAGCGGGAGCAGATACGCAGTATTTT.

CDR3 nucleotides: TGTGCCAGTAGTATAAGAGGGGGACGGGATCAGCCCCAGCATTTT. This translates into CASSIRGGRDQPQHF. J is TRBJ1-5 and V is TRBV19; a weak D match, TRBD1 (6 bases). This CDR3 is built from 15 residues. Germline loops: CDR1 LNHDA, CDR2 SQIVND (reference sequence). V was cut by 2 bases and J by 5 bases, with 13 bases left in between.

V usage is TRBV7-9 and J usage is TRBJ2-7; D call uncertain. CDR1 SEHNR and CDR2 FQNEAQ come from the germline V gene (reference sequence). The CDR3 is 13 residues long. V was clipped by 5 bases and J by 0 bases, with 8 bases between them. The CDR3 spells CASSRVNSYEQYF. The CDR3 DNA is TGTGCCAGCAGCCGGGTCAACTCCTACGAGCAGTACTTC.

The gene calls are TRBV9 and TRBJ1-2; possibly TRBD1 for D (6 bases). V gave up 3 bases and J gave up 5 bases, with 17 bases separating them. CDR3 length equals 15 residues. In germline, CDR1 is SGDLS, CDR2 YYNGEE. CDR3 sequence: CASSAGQTFLYGYTF. CDR3 DNA sequence: TGTGCCAGCAGCGCCGGACAGACTTTTCTTTATGGCTACACCTTC.

The chain carries TRBV14 and TRBJ2-1; D call uncertain. CDR1 SGHDN and CDR2 FVKESK come from the germline V gene. V lost 4 bases and J 8 bases, leaving 6 bases between the germline ends. This CDR3 comprises 11 residues. CDR3 sequence reads: CASSPLDEQFF. The CDR3 region has the DNA TGTGCCAGCAGCCCCTTAGATGAGCAGTTCTTC.

V is TRBV7-6 and J is TRBJ2-1; 7 bases line up with TRBD2. In germline, CDR1 is SGHVS, CDR2 FNYEAQ. The CDR3 length is 11 residues. V shed 4 bases, J shed 15 bases, and the junction held 6 bases outside the gene matches. The CDR3 DNA sequence: TGTGCCAGCAGCTCTAGCGGACCTCGGTTCTTC. It encodes CASSSSGPRFF.

V and J are TRBV5-4 and TRBJ1-6, with 7 bases identical to TRBD1. V lost 0 bases, J lost 5 bases, and 2 bases stayed unmatched. CDR3 length equals 15 residues. The germline gives CDR1 SGHNT, CDR2 YYREEE (reference sequence). The CDR3 nucleotides are TGTGCCAGCAGCTTGGGAGGGACAGATAATTCACCCCTCCACTTT. Amino acids: CASSLGGTDNSPLHF.

The gene calls are TRBV11-2 and TRBJ1-4; TRBD1 aligns across 10 bases. Germline V gene sequence: CDR1 SGHAT, CDR2 FQNNGV. This CDR3 region has 14 residues. V was clipped by 5 bases and J by 5 bases; unmatched bases: 2. CDR3 DNA: TGTGCCAGCAGCCGGGGACAGGGGAATGAAAAACTGTTTTTT. Amino acids: CASSRGQGNEKLFF.

Only one count was recorded for this clone. The chain couples TRBV2 to TRBJ2-1; perhaps TRBD2 as D (6 bases). This CDR3 is built from 17 residues. CDR1 is SNHLY and CDR2 is FYNNEI in the germline V gene. The ends were cut back, 4 bases at V and 0 bases at J, with 16 bases in the middle. The CDR3 nucleotides are TGTGCCAGCAGTGCACTATTAACTAGCACCTCCTACAATGAGCAGTTCTTC. This gives the protein CASSALLTSTSYNEQFF.

This clone was found a few times. The chain employs TRBV27 and TRBJ2-2, with D unresolved. From germline, CDR1 is MNHEY and CDR2 SMNVEV (reference sequence). This CDR3 is 14 amino acids long. V was shortened by 0 bases and J by 3 bases, with 5 bases between the two germline ends. The CDR3 DNA is TGTGCCAGCAGTTTATCTCCGTACACCGGGGAGCTGTTTTTT. Translating gives CASSLSPYTGELFF.

This clone was picked up a small number of times. This chain joins TRBV11-2 and TRBJ2-4; TRBD2 might be the D (6 bases). Germline CDR1 is SGHAT and CDR2 is FQNNGV. V lost 5 bases to trimming and J lost 4 bases, with 15 bases between them. The CDR3 length is 15 residues. The CDR3 nucleotides read TGTGCCAGCAGCGACCTCGGGACTCATAAAAACATTCAGTACTTC. Protein product: CASSDLGTHKNIQYF.

The rearrangement links TRBV6-6 to TRBJ2-5; perhaps TRBD1 as D (6 bases). CDR1 MNHNY and CDR2 SVGAGI come from the germline V gene (reference sequence). This CDR3 comprises 14 residues. Trimming shortened V by 2 bases and J by 5 bases, and 12 bases separated the two germline ends. The CDR3 loop reads CASSYHARGETQYF. In DNA, the CDR3 is TGTGCCAGCAGTTACCACGCTAGGGGGGAGACCCAGTACTTC.

The gene calls are TRBV30 and TRBJ1-2; maybe TRBD1 (5 bases). Trimming took off 7 bases at V and 8 bases at J, with 14 bases between the two ends. CDR1 and CDR2 from the germline V gene are GTSNPN and SVGIG (reference sequence). CDR3 length: 11 residues. In nucleotides, the CDR3 is TGTGCCTCCCGGGGAGGGGCCGGCTACACCTTC. Translation: CASRGGAGYTF.

This chain connects TRBV6-5 to TRBJ1-2; D is perhaps TRBD1 (6 bases). The ends were cut back, 5 bases at V and 5 bases at J, with 9 bases in the middle. CDR1 is MNHEY, CDR2 SVGAGI, per germline. The CDR3 loop spans 12 amino acids. CDR3: CASSRRGYGYTF. The CDR3 coding sequence is TGTGCCAGCAGTAGAAGGGGGTATGGCTACACCTTC.

The rearrangement links TRBV3-1 (or the pseudogene TRBV3-2) to TRBJ2-7; D is perhaps TRBD1 (6 bases). V lost 5 bases and J lost 7, with 18 bases in between. CDR1 LGHDT and CDR2 YNNKEL come from the germline V gene (reference sequence). CDR3 length: 14 residues. For the CDR3, the DNA is TGTGCCAGCAGCGGGTGGCGGATAGGGGGAGAGCAGTACTTC. Translated: CASSGWRIGGEQYF.